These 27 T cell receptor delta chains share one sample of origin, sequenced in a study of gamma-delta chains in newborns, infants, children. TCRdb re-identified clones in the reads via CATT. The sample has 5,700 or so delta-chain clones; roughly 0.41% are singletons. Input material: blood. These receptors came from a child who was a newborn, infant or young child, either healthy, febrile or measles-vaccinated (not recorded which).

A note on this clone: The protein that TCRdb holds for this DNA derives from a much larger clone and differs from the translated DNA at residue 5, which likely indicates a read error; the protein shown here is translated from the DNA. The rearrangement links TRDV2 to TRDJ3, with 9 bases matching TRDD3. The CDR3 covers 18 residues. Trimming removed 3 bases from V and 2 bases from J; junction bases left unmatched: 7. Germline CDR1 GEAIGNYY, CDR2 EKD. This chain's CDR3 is CACDHWGSGTWDTRQMFF. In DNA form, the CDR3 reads TGTGCCTGTGACCACTGGGGGAGTGGTACCTGGGACACCCGACAGATGTTTTTC.

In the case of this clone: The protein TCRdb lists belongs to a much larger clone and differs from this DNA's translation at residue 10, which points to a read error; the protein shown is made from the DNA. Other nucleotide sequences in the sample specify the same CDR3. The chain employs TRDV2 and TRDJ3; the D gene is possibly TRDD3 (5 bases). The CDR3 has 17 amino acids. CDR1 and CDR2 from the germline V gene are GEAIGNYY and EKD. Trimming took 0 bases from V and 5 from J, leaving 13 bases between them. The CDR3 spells CACDTGGSSRDTRQMFF. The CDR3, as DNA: TGTGCCTGTGACACCGGGGGCTCATCCCGGGACACCCGACAGATGTTTTTC.

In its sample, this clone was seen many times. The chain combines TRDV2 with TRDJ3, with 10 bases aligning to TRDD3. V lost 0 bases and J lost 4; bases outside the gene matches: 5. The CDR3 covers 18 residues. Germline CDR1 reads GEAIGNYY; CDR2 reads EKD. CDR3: CACDTLGDRKWDTRQMFF. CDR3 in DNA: TGTGCCTGTGACACCCTGGGGGATAGGAAATGGGACACCCGACAGATGTTTTTC.

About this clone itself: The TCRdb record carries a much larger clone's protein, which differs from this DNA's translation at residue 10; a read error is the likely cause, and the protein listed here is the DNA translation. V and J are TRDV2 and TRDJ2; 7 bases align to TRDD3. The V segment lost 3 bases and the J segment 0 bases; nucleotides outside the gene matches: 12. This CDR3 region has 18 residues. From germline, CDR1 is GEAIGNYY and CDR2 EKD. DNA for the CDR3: TGTGCCTGTGACCCTCTGGGGGTCATGACCCCTTTGACAGCACAACTCTTCTTT. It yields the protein CACDPLGVMTPLTAQLFF.

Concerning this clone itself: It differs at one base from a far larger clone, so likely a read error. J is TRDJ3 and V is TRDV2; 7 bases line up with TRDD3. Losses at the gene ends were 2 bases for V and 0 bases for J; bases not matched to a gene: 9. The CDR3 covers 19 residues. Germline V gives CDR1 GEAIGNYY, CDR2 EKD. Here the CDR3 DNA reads TGTGCCTGTGACAAACTGGGGATGTCAATCTCCTGGGACACCCGACAGATGTTTTTC. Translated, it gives CACDKLGMSISWDTRQMFF.

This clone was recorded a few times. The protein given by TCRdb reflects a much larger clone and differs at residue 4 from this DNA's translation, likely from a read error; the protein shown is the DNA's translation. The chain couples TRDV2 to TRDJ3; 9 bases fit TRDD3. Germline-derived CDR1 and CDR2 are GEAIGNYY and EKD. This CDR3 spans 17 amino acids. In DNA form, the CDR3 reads TGTGCCTGTGCCACCTGGGGGATGACCTGGGACACCCGACAGATGTTTTTC. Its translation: CACATWGMTWDTRQMFF.

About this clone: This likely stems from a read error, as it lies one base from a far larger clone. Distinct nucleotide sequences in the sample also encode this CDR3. In DNA form, the CDR3 reads TGTGCCTGTGACCCCGTACTGGGGGACCCCCCGAGGGGCGATAAACTCATCTTT. This sequence encodes CACDPVLGDPPRGDKLIF. The rearrangement links TRDV2 to TRDJ1; 9 nucleotides agree with TRDD3. The CDR3 runs to 18 residues. Germline lookup yields CDR1 GEAIGNYY and CDR2 EKD. The trim removed 3 bases at V and 4 bases at J, leaving 17 bases unmatched.

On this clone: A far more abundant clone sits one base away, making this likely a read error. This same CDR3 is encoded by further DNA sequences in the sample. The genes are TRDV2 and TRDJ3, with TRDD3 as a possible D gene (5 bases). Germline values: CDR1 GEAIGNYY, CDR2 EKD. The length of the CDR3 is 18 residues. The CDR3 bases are TGTGCCTGTGACACCGTAGATGGGAGCTCCTGGGATACCCGACAGATGTTTTTC. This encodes CACDTVDGSSWDTRQMFF.

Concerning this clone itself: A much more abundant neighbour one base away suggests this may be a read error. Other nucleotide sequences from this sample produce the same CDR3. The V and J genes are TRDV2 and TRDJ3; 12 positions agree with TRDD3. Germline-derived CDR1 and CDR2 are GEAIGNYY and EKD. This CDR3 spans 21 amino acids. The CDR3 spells CACDTVLGDTHHPWDTRQMFF. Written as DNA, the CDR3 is TGCGCCTGTGACACCGTACTGGGGGATACCCACCATCCCTGGGACACCCGACAGATGTTTTTC.

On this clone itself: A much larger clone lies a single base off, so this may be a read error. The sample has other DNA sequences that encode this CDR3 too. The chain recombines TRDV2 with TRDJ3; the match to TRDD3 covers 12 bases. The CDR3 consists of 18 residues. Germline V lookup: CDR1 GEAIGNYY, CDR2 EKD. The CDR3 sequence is CACDILGDTSWDTRQMFF. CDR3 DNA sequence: TGTGCTTGTGACATACTGGGGGATACATCCTGGGACACCCGACAGATGTTTTTC.

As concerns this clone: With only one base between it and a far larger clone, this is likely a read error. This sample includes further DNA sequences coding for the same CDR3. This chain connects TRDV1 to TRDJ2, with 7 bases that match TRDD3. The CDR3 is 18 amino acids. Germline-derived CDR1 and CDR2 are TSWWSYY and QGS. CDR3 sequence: CALGELAGGSPLTAQLFF. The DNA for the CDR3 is TGTGCTCTTGGGGAACTTGCTGGGGGGTCTCCTTTGACAGCACAGCTCTTCTTT.

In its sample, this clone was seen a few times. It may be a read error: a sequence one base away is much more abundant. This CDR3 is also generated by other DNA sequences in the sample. This CDR3 reads CACDTAGGIRLWDTRQMFF. CDR3 DNA sequence: TGTGCCTGTGACACCGCTGGGGGGATCCGCCTCTGGGACACCCGACAGATGTTTTTC. The chain joins TRDV2 to TRDJ3; 7 bases agree with TRDD3. V shed 0 bases, J shed 3 bases, and the junction held 10 bases outside the gene matches. In germline, CDR1 is GEAIGNYY, CDR2 EKD. The CDR3 has 19 residues.

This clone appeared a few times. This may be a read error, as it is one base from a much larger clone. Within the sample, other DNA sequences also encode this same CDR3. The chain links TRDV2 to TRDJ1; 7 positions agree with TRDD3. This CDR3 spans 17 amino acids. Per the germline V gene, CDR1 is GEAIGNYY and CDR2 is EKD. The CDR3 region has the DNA TGTGCCTGCGACACCGTAGCAAACTGGGGCCACACCGATAAACTCATCTTT. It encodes CACDTVANWGHTDKLIF.

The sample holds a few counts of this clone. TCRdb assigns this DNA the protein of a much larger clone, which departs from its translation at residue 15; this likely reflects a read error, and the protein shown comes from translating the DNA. The CDR3 spells CACDRLGDTEYTDKPIF. DNA for the CDR3: TGTGCCTGTGACCGTCTGGGGGATACGGAGTACACCGATAAACCCATCTTT. V is TRDV2 and J is TRDJ1; 12 bases align to TRDD3. The CDR3 consists of 17 residues. Per germline, CDR1 GEAIGNYY and CDR2 EKD.

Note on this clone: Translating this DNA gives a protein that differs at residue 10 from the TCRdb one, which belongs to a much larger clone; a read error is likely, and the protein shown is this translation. The CDR3 DNA reads as TGTGCCTGTGACAGTACTGGGGGATACAACTCCTGGGACACCCGACAGATGTTTTTC. This encodes CACDSTGGYNSWDTRQMFF. This chain joins TRDV2 and TRDJ3, with 12 bases identical to TRDD3. V shed 2 bases, J shed 0 bases, and the junction held 4 bases outside the gene matches. The CDR3 runs to 19 residues. The germline gives CDR1 GEAIGNYY, CDR2 EKD.

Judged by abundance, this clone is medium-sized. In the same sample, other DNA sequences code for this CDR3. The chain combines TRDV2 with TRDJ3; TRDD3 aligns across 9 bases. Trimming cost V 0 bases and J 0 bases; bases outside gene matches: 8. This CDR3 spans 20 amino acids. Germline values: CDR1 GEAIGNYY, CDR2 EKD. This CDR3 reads CACDTLGDRMSSWDTRQMFF. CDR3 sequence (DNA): TGTGCCTGTGACACCTTGGGGGATAGAATGAGCTCCTGGGACACCCGACAGATGTTTTTC.

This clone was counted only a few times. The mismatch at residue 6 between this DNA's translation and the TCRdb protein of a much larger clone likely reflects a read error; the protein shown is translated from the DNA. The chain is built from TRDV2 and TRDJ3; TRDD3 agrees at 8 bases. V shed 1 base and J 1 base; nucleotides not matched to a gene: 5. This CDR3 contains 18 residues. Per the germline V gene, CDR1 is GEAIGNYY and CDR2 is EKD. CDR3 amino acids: CACDTEGYASWDTRQMFF. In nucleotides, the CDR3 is TGTGCCTGTGACACTGAGGGATACGCGTCCTGGGACACCCGACAGATGTTTTTC.

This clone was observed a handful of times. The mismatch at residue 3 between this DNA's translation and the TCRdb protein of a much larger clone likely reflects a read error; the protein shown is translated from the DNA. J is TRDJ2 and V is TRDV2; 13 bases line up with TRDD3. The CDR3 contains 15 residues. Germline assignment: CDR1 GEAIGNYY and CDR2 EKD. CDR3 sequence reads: CARDLLGDTSAQLFF. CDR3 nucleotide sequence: TGTGCCCGTGACCTACTGGGGGATACGTCAGCACAACTCTTCTTT.

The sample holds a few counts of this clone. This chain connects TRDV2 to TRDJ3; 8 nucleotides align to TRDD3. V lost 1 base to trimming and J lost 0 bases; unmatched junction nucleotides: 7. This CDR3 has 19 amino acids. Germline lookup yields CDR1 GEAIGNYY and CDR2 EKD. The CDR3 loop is CACDTGWGNSSWDTRQMFF. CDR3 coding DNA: TGTGCCTGTGACACAGGCTGGGGGAACAGCTCCTGGGACACCCGACAGATGTTTTTC.

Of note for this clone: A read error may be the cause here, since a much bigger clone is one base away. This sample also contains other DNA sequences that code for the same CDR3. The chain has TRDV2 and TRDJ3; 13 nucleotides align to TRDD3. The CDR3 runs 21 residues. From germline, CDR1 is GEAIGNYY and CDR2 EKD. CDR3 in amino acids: CACDTVILGDTRTWDTRQMFF. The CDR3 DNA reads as TGTGCCTGCGACACCGTAATACTGGGGGATACGCGCACCTGGGACACCCGACAGATGTTTTTC.

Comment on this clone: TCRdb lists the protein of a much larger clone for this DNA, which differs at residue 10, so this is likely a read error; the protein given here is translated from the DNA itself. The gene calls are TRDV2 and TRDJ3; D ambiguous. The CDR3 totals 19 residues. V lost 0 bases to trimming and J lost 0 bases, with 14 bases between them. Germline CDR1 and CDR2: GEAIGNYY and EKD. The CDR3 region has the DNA TGTGCCTGTGACACCGCGGATGTTCAGAACTCCTGGGACACCCGACAGATGTTTTTC. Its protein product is CACDTADVQNSWDTRQMFF.

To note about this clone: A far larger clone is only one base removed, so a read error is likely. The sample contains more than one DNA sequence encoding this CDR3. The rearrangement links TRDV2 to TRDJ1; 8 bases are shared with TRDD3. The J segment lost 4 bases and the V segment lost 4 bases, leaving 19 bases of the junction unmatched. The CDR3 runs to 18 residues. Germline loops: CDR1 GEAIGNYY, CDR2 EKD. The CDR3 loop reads CACDPVLGDPPRGDKLIF. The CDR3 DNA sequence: TGTGCCTGTGATCCCGTGCTGGGGGACCCCCCGAGGGGCGATAAACTCATCTTT.

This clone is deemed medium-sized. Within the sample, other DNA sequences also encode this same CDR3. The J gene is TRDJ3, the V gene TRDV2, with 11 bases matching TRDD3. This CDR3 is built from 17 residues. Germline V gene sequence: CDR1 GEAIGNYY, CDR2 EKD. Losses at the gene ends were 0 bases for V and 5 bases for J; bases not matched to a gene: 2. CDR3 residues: CACDTLGDTGDTRQMFF. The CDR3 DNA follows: TGTGCCTGTGACACCCTGGGGGATACCGGGGACACCCGACAGATGTTTTTC.

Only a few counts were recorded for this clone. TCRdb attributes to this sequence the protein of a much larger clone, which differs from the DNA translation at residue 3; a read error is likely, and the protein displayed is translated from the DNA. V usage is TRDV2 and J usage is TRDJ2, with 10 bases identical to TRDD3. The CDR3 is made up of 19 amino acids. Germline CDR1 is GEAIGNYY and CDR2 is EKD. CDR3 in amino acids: CAFDPLQILGDSLTAQLFF. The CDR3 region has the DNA TGTGCCTTTGACCCGTTACAGATACTGGGGGATTCCTTGACAGCACAACTCTTCTTT.

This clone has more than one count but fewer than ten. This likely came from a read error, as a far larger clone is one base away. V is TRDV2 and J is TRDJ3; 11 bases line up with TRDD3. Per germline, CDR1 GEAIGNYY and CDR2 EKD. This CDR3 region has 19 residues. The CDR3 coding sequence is TGTGCCTGTGACAAAGTACTGGGGGATAGCTCCTGGGACACCCGACAGACGTTTTTC. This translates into CACDKVLGDSSWDTRQTFF.

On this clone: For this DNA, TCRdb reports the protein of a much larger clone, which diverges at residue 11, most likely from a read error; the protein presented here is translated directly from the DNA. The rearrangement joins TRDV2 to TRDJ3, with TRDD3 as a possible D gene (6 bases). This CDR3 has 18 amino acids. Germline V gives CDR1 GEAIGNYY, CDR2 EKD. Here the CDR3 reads CACDTWGSRSRDTRQMFF. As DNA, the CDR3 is TGTGCCTGTGACACCTGGGGGTCTCGCTCCCGGGACACCCGACAGATGTTTTTC.

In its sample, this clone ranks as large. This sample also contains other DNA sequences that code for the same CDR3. The CDR3 here is CACDILGGYTDKLIF. In DNA, the CDR3 is TGTGCCTGTGACATACTGGGGGGTTACACCGATAAACTCATCTTT. The chain recombines TRDV2 with TRDJ1; 8 bases fit TRDD3. Trimming at V came to 2 bases and at J to 0 bases, leaving 4 bases not matched to a gene. Per germline, CDR1 GEAIGNYY and CDR2 EKD. This CDR3 comprises 15 residues.